This note documents a single TCR beta chain sequence. The antigen is unknown. This sample was included in a study of T cells in Graves' hyperthyroidism and ophthalmopathy. Study-wide results and caveats: Blood also showed most of the thyroid clonotypes that were expanded above 0.001.

This CDR3 is built from 15 residues. Trimming left V 5 bases short and J 0 bases short, with 13 bases between. Germline CDR1 reads SGHAT; CDR2 reads FQNNGV. Amplified regions were TCR beta CDR3 sequences from RNA transcripts. Initially, a first-round RT-PCR of the TCR CDR3 employed the HTBI primer set. From the multiplex PCR reads, TCRdb called clonotypes with MiXCR, one entry per CDR3 protein. The table shows some 620,000 distinct CDR3 sequences, with 15% to 20% occurring only once. The definition of stable Graves' hyperthyroidism was no ophthalmopathy progression within 18 months. Lactation, pregnancy, other autoimmune disease or uncontrolled infection excluded patients.

The chain employs TRBV11-2 and TRBJ1-1; no reliable D call. The sequence came from a young woman with Graves' hyperthyroidism. The sequenced sample consisted of blood. The CDR3 loop reads CASSPRPGLNTEAFF. The CDR3, as DNA: TGTGCCAGCAGCCCAAGACCGGGGTTGAACACTGAAGCTTTCTTT.